One and the same sample provided the 23 T cell receptor beta chains below, sequenced in a study of blood T cell repertoires in COVID-19. TCRdb's table, derived via immunoSEQ multiplex PCR, lists solely in-frame clones and lacks some. The sample has about 210,000 clones, 80% to 90% seen once. Sequencing was carried out using PBMCs or T cells enriched from blood (not recorded which). The receptor set was obtained from a woman aged 40 to 49 with acute COVID-19.

The gene calls are TRBV5-5 and TRBJ1-2; TRBD1 agrees at 10 bases. The CDR3 extends over 15 amino acids. V dropped 4 bases and J dropped 5; count of bases not matched to a gene: 8. Germline loops: CDR1 SGHKS, CDR2 YYEKEE (reference sequence). The CDR3 bases are TGTGCCAGCAGCCCGGGACAGGGGAGGATGTATGGCTACACCTTC. As protein: CASSPGQGRMYGYTF.

This chain connects TRBV11-2 to TRBJ1-1; 7 nucleotides line up with TRBD1. Germline assignment: CDR1 SGHAT and CDR2 FQNNGV. The CDR3 loop spans 14 amino acids. V was pared by 0 bases and J by 3 bases, with 1 base of the junction left unmatched. CDR3: CASSLDGTDTEAFF. In DNA form, the CDR3 reads TGTGCCAGCAGCTTAGACGGGACAGACACTGAAGCTTTCTTT.

The V and J genes are TRBV3-1 (or the pseudogene TRBV3-2) and TRBJ2-7; TRBD2 matches at 13 bases. J lost 4 bases, V lost 3 bases, and 12 bases had no gene match. CDR3 length: 18 residues. Germline CDR1 reads LGHDT; CDR2 reads YNNKEL (reference sequence). The chain's CDR3 is CASSQAGLAGERKYEQYF. The CDR3 DNA is TGTGCCAGCAGCCAGGCAGGACTAGCGGGGGAGAGAAAATACGAGCAGTACTTC.

The chain is built from TRBV18 and TRBJ1-1; D perhaps matches TRBD1 (5 bases). The V end lost 4 bases, the J end lost 0 bases, and 12 bases lay between the germline ends. Germline values: CDR1 KGHSH, CDR2 LQKENI. The CDR3 is made up of 15 amino acids. This CDR3 reads CASSLRQLMNTEAFF. The CDR3 DNA follows: TGTGCCAGCTCACTACGACAGCTTATGAACACTGAAGCTTTCTTT.

In DNA, the CDR3 is TGTGCCAGCTCACCAGGGGGGATGAACACTGAAGCTTTCTTT. Translation: CASSPGGMNTEAFF. This chain links TRBV6-4 with TRBJ1-1; TRBD1 agrees at 7 bases. Germline V gene lookup returns CDR1 MRHNA and CDR2 SNTAGT. The CDR3 loop spans 14 amino acids. V was pared by 8 bases and J by 0 bases, with 6 bases of the junction left unmatched.

This clone was seen a single time. This chain links TRBV5-1 with TRBJ2-7, with 7 bases fitting TRBD1. Germline V gene lookup returns CDR1 SGHRS and CDR2 YFSETQ. This CDR3 comprises 13 residues. J gave up 12 bases and V 3 bases, and 12 bases lay outside the gene matches. CDR3 amino acids: CASSSRPGQRAYF. The CDR3 nucleotides are TGCGCCAGCAGCTCGAGGCCGGGACAGCGCGCGTACTTC.

The chain couples TRBV28 to TRBJ1-2, with a possible D match to TRBD1 (5 bases). The germline CDR1 and CDR2 sequences are MDHEN and SYDVKM. The V gene lost 10 bases and the J gene lost 4 bases, with 19 bases spanning the gap. The CDR3 loop spans 14 amino acids. CDR3 protein: CATRVEGRSYGYTF. CDR3 in DNA: TGTGCCACCAGAGTGGAGGGACGGTCCTATGGCTACACCTTC.

The V call is TRBV19, the J call TRBJ1-4; D ambiguous. Trimming left V 1 base short and J 1 base short, with 7 bases between. CDR3 size: 15 residues. Germline lookup yields CDR1 LNHDA and CDR2 SQIVND (reference sequence). The CDR3 DNA reads TGTGCCAGTAGTATAGGGAGCGGAACTAATGAAAAACTGTTTTTT. The encoded protein is CASSIGSGTNEKLFF.

This chain links TRBV19 with TRBJ2-2; TRBD2 is a possible D gene (5 bases). Germline V gene sequence: CDR1 LNHDA, CDR2 SQIVND (reference sequence). The CDR3 is 16 amino acids. The V and J ends lost 3 bases and 4 bases respectively, with 15 bases between them. In DNA form, the CDR3 reads TGTGCCAGTAGTATTGGGCTCGGACTGATCACCGGGGAGCTGTTTTTT. Its translation: CASSIGLGLITGELFF.

This clone was found once. The chain joins TRBV18 to TRBJ2-3; weak D call: TRBD2 (6 bases). Trimming removed 3 bases from V and 12 bases from J, with 16 bases in between. Germline values: CDR1 KGHSH, CDR2 LQKENI. The CDR3 is 13 amino acids. CDR3 amino acids: CASSPPTPGDQYF. In DNA form, the CDR3 reads TGTGCCAGCTCACCCCCGACTCCGGGGGACCAGTATTTT.

The rearrangement uses TRBV7-9 and TRBJ1-4, with D possibly being TRBD1 (5 bases). The CDR3 contains 16 residues. The ends were cut back, 1 base at V and 4 bases at J, with 13 bases in the middle. The germline V gene has CDR1 SEHNR and CDR2 FQNEAQ (reference sequence). The CDR3 is CASSLDPTALNEKLFF. As DNA, the CDR3 is TGTGCCAGCAGCTTAGACCCGACAGCTCTTAATGAAAAACTGTTTTTT.

The rearrangement uses TRBV5-5 and TRBJ1-2; a possible D gene is TRBD1 (6 bases). The V gene's germline CDR1 is SGHKS and CDR2 YYEKEE (reference sequence). The CDR3 covers 16 residues. V lost 0 bases and J lost 0, with 12 bases in between. CDR3 DNA sequence: TGTGCCAGCAGCTTGGAATACAGGGACGCTAACTATGGCTACACCTTC. Translated: CASSLEYRDANYGYTF.

The J gene is TRBJ1-6, the V gene TRBV2; D perhaps matches TRBD1 (5 bases). The length of the CDR3 is 13 residues. Trimming removed 7 bases from V and 6 bases from J, with 10 bases in between. Per germline, CDR1 SNHLY and CDR2 FYNNEI. The chain's CDR3 is CASKAGPNSPLHF. For the CDR3, the DNA is TGTGCCAGCAAGGCAGGGCCTAATTCACCCCTCCACTTT.

This chain connects TRBV2 to TRBJ1-1, with TRBD1 identical over 10 bases. The ends lost 10 bases at V and 5 bases at J; junction bases unmatched: 7. This CDR3 region has 13 residues. Germline loops: CDR1 SNHLY, CDR2 FYNNEI. The CDR3 DNA reads TGTGCCATCCCGGGACAGGGGAGTACTGAAGCTTTCTTT. The encoded protein is CAIPGQGSTEAFF.

This chain links TRBV27 with TRBJ1-2; 10 bases fit TRBD1. The trim removed 6 bases at V and 6 bases at J, leaving 13 bases unmatched. Germline CDR1 is MNHEY and CDR2 is SMNVEV (reference sequence). This CDR3 has 16 amino acids. CDR3 amino acids: CASRPRRQGASHGYTF. The CDR3 region has the DNA TGTGCCAGCAGACCACGCCGACAGGGGGCGTCCCATGGCTACACCTTC.

This chain links TRBV28 with TRBJ1-1, with TRBD1 matching 7 bases. The V gene's germline CDR1 is MDHEN and CDR2 SYDVKM. V gave up 4 bases and J gave up 0 bases; unmatched junction bases: 5. The CDR3 extends over 15 amino acids. CDR3 coding DNA: TGTGCCAGCAGTTCCCCGGGACAGATGAACACTGAAGCTTTCTTT. This gives the protein CASSSPGQMNTEAFF.

The chain employs TRBV19 and TRBJ2-7, with D tentatively TRBD1 (6 bases). V lost 3 bases and J lost 2, with 11 bases in between. Germline CDR1 LNHDA, CDR2 SQIVND (reference sequence). The CDR3 extends over 14 amino acids. DNA of the CDR3: TGTGCCAGTAGTATGGTGGGGGACACCTACGAGCAGTACTTC. This encodes CASSMVGDTYEQYF.

The V gene is TRBV2, the J gene TRBJ1-4; 8 bases are shared with TRBD1. Germline values: CDR1 SNHLY, CDR2 FYNNEI. V lost 8 bases, J lost 2 bases, and 10 bases stayed unmatched. The CDR3 is made up of 16 amino acids. The chain's CDR3 is CASRGQGATTNEKLFF. For the CDR3, the DNA is TGTGCCAGCCGGGGGCAGGGGGCGACGACTAATGAAAAACTGTTTTTT.

This rearrangement joins TRBV10-3 to TRBJ1-5; TRBD1 matches at 9 bases. CDR1 ENHRY and CDR2 SYGVKD come from the germline V gene. The CDR3 has 15 amino acids. The V segment lost 3 bases and the J segment 5 bases; nucleotides outside the gene matches: 5. The DNA for the CDR3 is TGTGCCATCAGTGATTCGGACAGGGGTTATCAGCCCCAGCATTTT. Encoded protein: CAISDSDRGYQPQHF.

The chain recombines TRBV18 with TRBJ2-2; 8 nucleotides match TRBD1. Germline V gene sequence: CDR1 KGHSH, CDR2 LQKENI. The CDR3 consists of 14 residues. V lost 5 bases, J lost 3 bases, and 2 bases stayed unmatched. The CDR3: CASSGQGDTGELFF. In DNA, the CDR3 is TGTGCCAGCTCAGGACAGGGCGACACCGGGGAGCTGTTTTTT.

This clone was seen a few times. The V and J genes are TRBV5-1 and TRBJ2-3, with 11 bases fitting TRBD1. Germline assignment: CDR1 SGHRS and CDR2 YFSETQ. There are 16 residues in the CDR3. Trimming at V came to 2 bases and at J to 4 bases, leaving 6 bases not matched to a gene. The CDR3 region is CASSLPGQGVPDTQYF. CDR3 nucleotides: TGCGCCAGCAGCTTACCGGGACAGGGGGTGCCAGATACGCAGTATTTT.

The chain carries TRBV7-9 and TRBJ2-3; D remains ambiguous. Germline loops: CDR1 SEHNR, CDR2 FQNEAQ (reference sequence). The CDR3 runs to 17 residues. Trimming left V 1 base short and J 0 bases short, with 14 bases between. CDR3 DNA: TGTGCCAGCAGCTTAGTCCCGGCAGGTATCAGCACAGATACGCAGTATTTT. It codes for CASSLVPAGISTDTQYF.

The chain links TRBV7-6 to TRBJ1-5, with TRBD1 matching 7 bases. The CDR3 extends over 17 amino acids. V shed 5 bases, J shed 6 bases, and the junction held 16 bases outside the gene matches. Germline V gene lookup returns CDR1 SGHVS and CDR2 FNYEAQ. The CDR3 reads CASSPTRGAGGSQPQHF. The CDR3 DNA sequence: TGTGCCAGCAGCCCCACCCGCGGGGCAGGGGGTAGTCAGCCCCAGCATTTT.